This TCR beta chain originates from a study of blood T cell repertoires in COVID-19. Study-wide background: There were acute and convalescent COVID-19 samples, and they came from the United States, Italy and Spain. PBMCs, B-cell-depleted T cells, or T cells were the source of the cDNA or gDNA that made up the material.

A Seattle source enrolled patients during active infection and followed them longitudinally. TCRdb keeps only in-frame clones here, not all; method: immunoSEQ multiplex PCR. The sample includes roughly 130,000 clones, 88% of them seen just once. From germline, CDR1 is SGHRS and CDR2 YFSETQ. V dropped 0 bases and J dropped 4 bases, with 7 bases sitting between them. This CDR3 has 13 amino acids. The source material was peripheral blood. The chain carries TRBV5-1 and TRBJ1-2, with D unresolved. The TCR sequence derives from a human donor with COVID-19, enrolled during active disease. The donor label of this sample is uncertain. CDR3 sequence: CASSLEPIYGYTF. Here the CDR3 DNA reads TGCGCCAGCAGCTTGGAGCCGATCTATGGCTACACCTTC.